The sequence of this T cell receptor beta chain was determined in a study of T cell changes during pregnancy in multiple sclerosis. The repertoire was sequenced with immunoSEQ multiplex PCR; TCRdb's copy has only in-frame clones and lacks some. The sample lists 29,000 or so clones; approximately 92% were seen once. Germline assignment: CDR1 LNHDA and CDR2 SQIVND (reference sequence). V was cut by 5 bases and J by 0 bases, with 11 bases left in between. The CDR3 runs to 15 residues. V usage is TRBV19 and J usage is TRBJ2-1; D gene unclear. The sequencing here drew on CD8+ T cells from peripheral blood mononuclear cells, taken before pregnancy. The TCR sequence derives from a female donor with multiple sclerosis, enrolled in a pregnancy study. The CDR3 sequence is CASSSTGFSYNEQFF. CDR3 in DNA: TGTGCCAGTAGTTCCACGGGTTTCTCCTACAATGAGCAGTTCTTC.